The clone carrying this TCR beta chain showed up just a few times. Its antigen is unidentified. Every donor provided ten milliliters of peripheral blood. The sample comes from a study of blood T cells in healthy people across ages. The study's findings and limits: Donor CMV infection status was unknown, possibly confounding age-related changes in expanded clonotypes. Greater diversity and more naive CD4+ cells were seen in long-lived donors than in aged donors.

V lost 5 bases, J lost 10 bases, and 11 bases lay in between. The CDR3 sequence is 11 residues long. Germline lookup yields CDR1 MNHEY and CDR2 SVGAGI. It was with a sample-barcoded 5' primer and a J-beta primer mix that a second PCR of roughly 7 to 12 cycles was run. TCRdb re-called the 5' RACE reads with MiXCR, one entry per CDR3 protein. This sample yields about a million distinct CDR3 sequences, of which under 40% are seen a single time; over 10% belongs to the top ten. The receptor's source is a man younger than 30 in good health. This chain joins TRBV6-5 and TRBJ1-1; D is uncertain. The source material was blood. Written as DNA, the CDR3 is TGTGCCAGCAGTGACCTCAAGGGAGCTTTCTTT. Translating gives CASSDLKGAFF.